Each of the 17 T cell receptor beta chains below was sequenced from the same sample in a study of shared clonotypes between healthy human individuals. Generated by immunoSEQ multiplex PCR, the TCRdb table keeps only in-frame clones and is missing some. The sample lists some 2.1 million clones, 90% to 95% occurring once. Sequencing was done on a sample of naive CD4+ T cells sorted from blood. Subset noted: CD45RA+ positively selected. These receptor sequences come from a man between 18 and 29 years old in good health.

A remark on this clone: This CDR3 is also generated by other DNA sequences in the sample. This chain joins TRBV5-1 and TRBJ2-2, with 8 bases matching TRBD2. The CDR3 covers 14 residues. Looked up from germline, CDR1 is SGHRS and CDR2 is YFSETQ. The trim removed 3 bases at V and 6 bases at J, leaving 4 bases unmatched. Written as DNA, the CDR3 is TGCGCCAGCAGCTCGACCGGGGGGGCCGGGGAGCTGTTTTTT. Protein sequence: CASSSTGGAGELFF.

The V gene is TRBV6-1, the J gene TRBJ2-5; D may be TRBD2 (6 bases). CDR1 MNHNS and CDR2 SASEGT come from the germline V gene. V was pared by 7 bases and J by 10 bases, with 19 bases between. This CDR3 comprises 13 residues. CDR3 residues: CASNRGDPGGQYF. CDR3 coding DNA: TGTGCCAGCAATCGTGGGGACCCCGGGGGCCAGTACTTC.

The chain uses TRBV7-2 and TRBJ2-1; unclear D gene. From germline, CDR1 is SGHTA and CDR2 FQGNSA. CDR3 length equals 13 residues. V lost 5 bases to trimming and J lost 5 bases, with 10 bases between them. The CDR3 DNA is TGTGCCAGCAGCCCATGGGTGAACAATGAGCAGTTCTTC. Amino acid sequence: CASSPWVNNEQFF.

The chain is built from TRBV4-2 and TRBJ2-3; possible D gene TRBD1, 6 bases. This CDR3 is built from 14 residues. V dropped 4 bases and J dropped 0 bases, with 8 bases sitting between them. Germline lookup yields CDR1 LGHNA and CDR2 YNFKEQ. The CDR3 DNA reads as TGTGCCAGCAGCCGACAGGCAAGCACAGATACGCAGTATTTT. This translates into CASSRQASTDTQYF.

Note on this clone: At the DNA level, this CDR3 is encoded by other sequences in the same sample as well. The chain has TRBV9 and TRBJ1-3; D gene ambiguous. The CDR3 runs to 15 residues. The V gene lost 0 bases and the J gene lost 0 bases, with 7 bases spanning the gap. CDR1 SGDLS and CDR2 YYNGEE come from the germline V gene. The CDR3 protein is CASSVGPASGNTIYF. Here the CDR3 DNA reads TGTGCCAGCAGCGTAGGTCCCGCCTCTGGAAACACCATATATTTT.

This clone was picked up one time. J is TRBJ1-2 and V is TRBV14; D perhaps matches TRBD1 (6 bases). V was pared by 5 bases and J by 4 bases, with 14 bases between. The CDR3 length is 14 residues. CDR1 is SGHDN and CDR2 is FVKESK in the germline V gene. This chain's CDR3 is CASSRGGPSYGYTF. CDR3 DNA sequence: TGTGCCAGCAGCAGAGGGGGACCCTCCTATGGCTACACCTTC.

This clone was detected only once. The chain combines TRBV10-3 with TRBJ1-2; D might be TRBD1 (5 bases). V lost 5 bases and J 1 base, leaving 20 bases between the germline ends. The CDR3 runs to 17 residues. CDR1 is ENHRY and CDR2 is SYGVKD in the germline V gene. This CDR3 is CAISRALIIDSNYGYTF. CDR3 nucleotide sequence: TGTGCCATCAGTCGGGCCCTAATAATAGACAGTAACTATGGCTACACCTTC.

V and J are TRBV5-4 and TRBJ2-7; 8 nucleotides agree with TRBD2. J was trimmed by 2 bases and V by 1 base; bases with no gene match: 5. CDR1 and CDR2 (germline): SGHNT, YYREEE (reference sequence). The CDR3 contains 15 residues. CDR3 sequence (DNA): TGTGCCAGCAGCTTGAGCGGGGGCCTACCCTACGAGCAGTACTTC. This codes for CASSLSGGLPYEQYF.

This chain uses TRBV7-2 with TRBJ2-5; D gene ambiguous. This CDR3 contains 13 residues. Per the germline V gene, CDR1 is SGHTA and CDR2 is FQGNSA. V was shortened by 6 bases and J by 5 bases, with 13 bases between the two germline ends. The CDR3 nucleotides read TGTGCCAGCAGTCGAGGTATAGGGGAGACCCAGTACTTC. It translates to CASSRGIGETQYF.

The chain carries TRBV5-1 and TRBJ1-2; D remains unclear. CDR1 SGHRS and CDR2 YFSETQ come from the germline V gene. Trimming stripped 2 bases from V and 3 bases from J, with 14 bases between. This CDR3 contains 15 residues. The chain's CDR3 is CASSLEGDPYYGYTF. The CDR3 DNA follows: TGCGCCAGCAGCTTAGAAGGAGACCCGTACTATGGCTACACCTTC. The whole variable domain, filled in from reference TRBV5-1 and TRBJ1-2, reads KAGVTQTPRYLIKTRGQQVTLSCSPISGHRSVSWYQQTPGQGLQFLFEYFSETQRNKGNFPGRFSGRQFSNSRSEMNVSTLELGDSALYLCASSLEGDPYYGYTFGSGTRLTVV.

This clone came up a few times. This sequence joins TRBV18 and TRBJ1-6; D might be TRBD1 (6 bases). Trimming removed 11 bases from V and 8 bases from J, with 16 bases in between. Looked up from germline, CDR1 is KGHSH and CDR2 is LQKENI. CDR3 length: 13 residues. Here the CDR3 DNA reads TGTGCCGTCTCACAGGGTGGAGATTCACCCCTCCACTTT. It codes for CAVSQGGDSPLHF.

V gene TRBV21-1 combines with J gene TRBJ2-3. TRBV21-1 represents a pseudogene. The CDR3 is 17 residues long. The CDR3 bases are TGTGCCAGCAGCAAAGGAGTAGACATGGGGTTTGCAGATACGCAGTATTTT. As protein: CASSKGVDMGFADTQYF.

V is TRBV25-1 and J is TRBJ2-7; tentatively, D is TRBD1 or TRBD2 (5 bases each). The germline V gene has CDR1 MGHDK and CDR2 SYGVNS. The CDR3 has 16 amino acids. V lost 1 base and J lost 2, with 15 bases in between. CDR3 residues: CASSELSGTATYEQYF. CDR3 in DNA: TGTGCCAGCAGTGAATTATCGGGGACCGCCACCTACGAGCAGTACTTC.

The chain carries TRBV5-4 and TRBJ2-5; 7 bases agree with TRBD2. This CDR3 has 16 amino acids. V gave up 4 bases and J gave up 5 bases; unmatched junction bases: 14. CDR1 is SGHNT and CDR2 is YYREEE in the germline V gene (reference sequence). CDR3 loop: CASSKYLGGSKETQYF. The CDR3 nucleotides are TGTGCCAGCAGCAAGTACCTGGGCGGGAGTAAGGAGACCCAGTACTTC.

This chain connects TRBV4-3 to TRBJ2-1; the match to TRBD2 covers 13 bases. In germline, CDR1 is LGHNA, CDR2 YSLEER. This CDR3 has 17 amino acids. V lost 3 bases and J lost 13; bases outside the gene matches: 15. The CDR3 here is CASSQDTGTSGIGEQFF. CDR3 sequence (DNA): TGCGCCAGCAGCCAGGATACCGGGACTAGCGGGATAGGGGAACAGTTCTTC.

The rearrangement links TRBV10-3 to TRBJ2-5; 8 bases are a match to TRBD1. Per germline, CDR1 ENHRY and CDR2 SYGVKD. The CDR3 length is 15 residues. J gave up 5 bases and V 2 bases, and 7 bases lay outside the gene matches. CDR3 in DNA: TGTGCCATCAGTGAGCAATCAGGGGGCCATGAGACCCAGTACTTC. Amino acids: CAISEQSGGHETQYF.

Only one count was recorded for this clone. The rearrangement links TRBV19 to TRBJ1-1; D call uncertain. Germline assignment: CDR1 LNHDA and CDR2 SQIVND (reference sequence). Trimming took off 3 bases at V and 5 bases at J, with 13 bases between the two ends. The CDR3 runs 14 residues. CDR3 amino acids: CASSIGQPGTEAFF. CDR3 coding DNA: TGTGCCAGTAGTATCGGGCAGCCCGGAACTGAAGCTTTCTTT.